Listed here is a single T cell receptor beta chain. Its antigen is undetermined. Measured with immunoSEQ multiplex PCR; TCRdb has only the in-frame clones, and not every one. Here the sample spans some 350,000 clones, around 90% being singletons. This entry belongs to a study of Ad26.COV2.S vaccination and SARS-CoV-2 variants. The V end was cut by 3 bases, the J end by 0 bases, with 5 bases between. CDR1 and CDR2 (germline): LNHDA, SQIVND (reference sequence). The CDR3 loop spans 14 amino acids. Study results and caveats: Spike-specific CD8+ and CD4+ T cell responses reportedly showed substantial breadth after vaccination. Possible underestimation of total T cell responses by the TCR breadth and depth analyses was noted.

V gene TRBV19 combines with J gene TRBJ2-2; the D is unclear. The sequencing here drew on peripheral blood, taken after recovery from COVID-19. The clonotype was recovered from a human donor who had recovered from COVID-19. CDR3 loop: CASSMSTNTGELFF. CDR3 DNA: TGTGCCAGTAGTATGAGCACGAACACCGGGGAGCTGTTTTTT. Full variable domain (remainder filled in from reference TRBV19 and TRBJ2-2): DGGITQSPKYLFRKEGQNVTLSCEQNLNHDAMYWYRQDPGQGLRLIYYSQIVNDFQKGDIAEGYSVSREKKESFPLTVTSAQKNPTAFYLCASSMSTNTGELFFGEGSRLTVL.